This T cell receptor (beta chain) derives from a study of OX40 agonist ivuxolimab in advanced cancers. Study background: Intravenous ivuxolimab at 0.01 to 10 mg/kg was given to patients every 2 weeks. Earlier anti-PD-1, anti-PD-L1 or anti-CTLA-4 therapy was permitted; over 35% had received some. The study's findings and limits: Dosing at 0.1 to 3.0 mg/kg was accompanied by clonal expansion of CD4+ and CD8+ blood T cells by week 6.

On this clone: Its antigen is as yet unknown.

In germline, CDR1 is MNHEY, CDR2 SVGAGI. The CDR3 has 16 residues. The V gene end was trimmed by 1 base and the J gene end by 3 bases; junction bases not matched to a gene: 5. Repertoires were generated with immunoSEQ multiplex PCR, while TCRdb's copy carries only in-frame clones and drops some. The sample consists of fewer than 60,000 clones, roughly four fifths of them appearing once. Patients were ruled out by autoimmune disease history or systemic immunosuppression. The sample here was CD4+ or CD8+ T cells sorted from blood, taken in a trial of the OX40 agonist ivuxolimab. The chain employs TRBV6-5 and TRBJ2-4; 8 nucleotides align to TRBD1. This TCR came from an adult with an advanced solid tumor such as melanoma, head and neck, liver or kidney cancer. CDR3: CASSYWTGLDKNIQYF. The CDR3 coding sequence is TGTGCCAGCAGTTACTGGACAGGGTTGGACAAAAACATTCAGTACTTC.